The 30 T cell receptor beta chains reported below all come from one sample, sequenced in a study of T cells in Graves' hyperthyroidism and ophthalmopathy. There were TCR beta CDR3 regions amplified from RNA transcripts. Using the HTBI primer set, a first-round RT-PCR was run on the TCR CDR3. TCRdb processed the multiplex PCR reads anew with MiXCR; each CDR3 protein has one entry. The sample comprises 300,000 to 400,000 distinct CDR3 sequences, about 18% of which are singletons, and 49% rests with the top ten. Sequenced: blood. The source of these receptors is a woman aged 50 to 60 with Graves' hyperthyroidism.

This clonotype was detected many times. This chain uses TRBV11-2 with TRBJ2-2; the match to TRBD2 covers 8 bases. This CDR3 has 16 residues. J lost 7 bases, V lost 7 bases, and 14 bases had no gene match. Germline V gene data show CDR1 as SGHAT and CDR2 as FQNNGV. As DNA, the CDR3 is TGTGCCAGCAACCCCGTGCGGGGGGCGCTAATCGGGGAGCTGTTTTTT. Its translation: CASNPVRGALIGELFF.

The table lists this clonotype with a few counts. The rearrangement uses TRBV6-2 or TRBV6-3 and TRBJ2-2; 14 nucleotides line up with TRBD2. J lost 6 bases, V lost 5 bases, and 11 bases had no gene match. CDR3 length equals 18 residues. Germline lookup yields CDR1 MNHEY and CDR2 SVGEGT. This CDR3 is CASSRQMTSGGAPGELFF. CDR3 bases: TGTGCCAGCAGTCGGCAGATGACTAGCGGGGGGGCCCCCGGGGAGCTGTTTTTT.

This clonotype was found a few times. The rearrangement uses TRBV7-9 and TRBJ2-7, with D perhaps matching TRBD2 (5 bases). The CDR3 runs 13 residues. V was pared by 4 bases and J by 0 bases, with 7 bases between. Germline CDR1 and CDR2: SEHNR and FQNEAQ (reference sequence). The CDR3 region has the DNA TGTGCCAGCAGCTCCGGGAACTCCTACGAGCAGTACTTC. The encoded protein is CASSSGNSYEQYF.

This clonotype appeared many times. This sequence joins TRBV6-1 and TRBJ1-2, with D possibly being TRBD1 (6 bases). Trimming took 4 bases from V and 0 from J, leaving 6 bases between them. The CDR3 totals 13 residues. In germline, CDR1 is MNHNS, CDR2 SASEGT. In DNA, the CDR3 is TGTGCCAGCAGTGGGACAGCTAACTATGGCTACACCTTC. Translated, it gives CASSGTANYGYTF.

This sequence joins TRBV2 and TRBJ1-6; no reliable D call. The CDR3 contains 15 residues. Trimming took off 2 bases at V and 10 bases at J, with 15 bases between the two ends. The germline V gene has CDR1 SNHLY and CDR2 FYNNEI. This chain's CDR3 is CASSESEGRGSPLHF. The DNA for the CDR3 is TGTGCCAGCAGTGAATCGGAGGGCCGAGGGTCACCCCTCCACTTT.

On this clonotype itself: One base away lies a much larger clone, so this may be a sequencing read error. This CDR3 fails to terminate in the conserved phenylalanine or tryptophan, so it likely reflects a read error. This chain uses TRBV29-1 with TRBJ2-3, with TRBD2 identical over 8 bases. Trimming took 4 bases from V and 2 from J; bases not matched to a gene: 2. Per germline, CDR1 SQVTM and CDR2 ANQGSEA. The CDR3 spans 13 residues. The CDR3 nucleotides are TGCAGCGTTGGCGGGGGGCACACAGATACGCAGTATCTT. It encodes CSVGGGHTDTQYL.

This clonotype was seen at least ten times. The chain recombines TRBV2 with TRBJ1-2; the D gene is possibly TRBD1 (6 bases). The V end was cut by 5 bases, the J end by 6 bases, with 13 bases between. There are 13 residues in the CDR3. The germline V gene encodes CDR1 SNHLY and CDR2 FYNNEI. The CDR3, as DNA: TGTGCCAGCAGTCGATTGACAGGAAATGGCTACACCTTC. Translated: CASSRLTGNGYTF.

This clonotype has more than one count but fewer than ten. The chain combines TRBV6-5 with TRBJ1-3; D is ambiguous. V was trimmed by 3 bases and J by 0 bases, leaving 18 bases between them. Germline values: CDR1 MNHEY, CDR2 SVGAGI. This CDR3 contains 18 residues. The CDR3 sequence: CASSYRGFRLLSGNTIYF. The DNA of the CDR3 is TGTGCCAGCAGTTATCGGGGATTCCGCCTTCTCTCTGGAAACACCATATATTTT.

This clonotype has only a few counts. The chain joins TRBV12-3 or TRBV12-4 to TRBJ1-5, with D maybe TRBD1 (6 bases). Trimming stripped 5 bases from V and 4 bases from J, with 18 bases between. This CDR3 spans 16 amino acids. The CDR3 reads CASSRPSGAENQPQHF. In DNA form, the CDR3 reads TGTGCCAGCAGTCGCCCCTCAGGGGCCGAGAATCAGCCCCAGCATTTT.

The CDR3 DNA sequence: TGCAGCGTAGACAGGGAGGGAGGAGGGGAGCTGTTTTTT. Its protein is CSVDREGGGELFF. The chain has TRBV29-1 and TRBJ2-2, with D perhaps given as TRBD1 or TRBD2 (7 bases each). The CDR3 runs 13 residues. V shed 6 bases and J shed 8 bases, with 16 bases lying between them. Germline values: CDR1 SQVTM, CDR2 ANQGSEA.

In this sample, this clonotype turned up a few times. Written as DNA, the CDR3 is TGTGCCAGCAGCCTGACCGGGACAGTCTATGGCTACACCTTC. Its protein product is CASSLTGTVYGYTF. J is TRBJ1-2 and V is TRBV5-5; 7 positions agree with TRBD1. The junction had 7 bases not matched to a gene; V was cut back by 4 bases and J by 4 bases. The CDR3 totals 14 residues. CDR1 is SGHKS, CDR2 YYEKEE, per germline (reference sequence). Complete variable domain (other parts from reference TRBV5-5 and TRBJ1-2): DAGVTQSPTHLIKTRGQQVTLRCSPISGHKSVSWYQQVLGQGPQFIFQYYEKEERGRGNFPDRFSARQFPNYSSELNVNALLLGDSALYLCASSLTGTVYGYTFGSGTRLTVV.

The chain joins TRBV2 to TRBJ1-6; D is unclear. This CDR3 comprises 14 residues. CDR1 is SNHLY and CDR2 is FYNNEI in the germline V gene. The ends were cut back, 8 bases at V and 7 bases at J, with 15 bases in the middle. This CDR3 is CASSGPTRNSPLHF. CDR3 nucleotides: TGTGCCAGCTCTGGGCCAACGAGAAATTCACCCCTCCACTTT.

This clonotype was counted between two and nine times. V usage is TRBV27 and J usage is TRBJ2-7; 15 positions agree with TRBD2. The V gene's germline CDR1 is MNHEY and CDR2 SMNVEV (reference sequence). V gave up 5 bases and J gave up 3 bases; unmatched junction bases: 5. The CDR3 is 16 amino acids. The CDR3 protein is CASSGLAGGPIYEQYF. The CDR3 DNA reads TGTGCCAGCAGTGGACTAGCGGGAGGGCCTATCTACGAGCAGTACTTC.

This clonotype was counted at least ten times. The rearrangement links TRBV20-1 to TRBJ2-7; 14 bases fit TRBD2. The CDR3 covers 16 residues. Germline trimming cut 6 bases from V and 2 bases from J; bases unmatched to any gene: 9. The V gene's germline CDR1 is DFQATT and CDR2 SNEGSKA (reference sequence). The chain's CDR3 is CSASGTSGRETYEQYF. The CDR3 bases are TGCAGTGCATCCGGGACTAGCGGGAGAGAAACCTACGAGCAGTACTTC.

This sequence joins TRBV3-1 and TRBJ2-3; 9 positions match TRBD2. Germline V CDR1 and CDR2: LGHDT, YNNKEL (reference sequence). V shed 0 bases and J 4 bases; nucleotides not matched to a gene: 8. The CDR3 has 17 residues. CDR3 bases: TGTGCCAGCAGCCAAGATCTCCCAGCGGGGGGATCAGATACGCAGTATTTT. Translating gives CASSQDLPAGGSDTQYF.

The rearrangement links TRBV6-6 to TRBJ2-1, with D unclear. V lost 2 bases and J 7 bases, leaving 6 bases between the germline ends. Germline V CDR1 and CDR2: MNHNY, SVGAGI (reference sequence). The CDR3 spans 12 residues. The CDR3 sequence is CASSYGQNEQFF. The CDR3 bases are TGTGCCAGCAGTTACGGTCAGAATGAGCAGTTCTTC.

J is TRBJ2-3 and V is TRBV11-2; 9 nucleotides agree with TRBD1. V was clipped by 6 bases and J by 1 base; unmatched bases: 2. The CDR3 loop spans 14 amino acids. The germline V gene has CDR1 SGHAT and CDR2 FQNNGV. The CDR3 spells CASRWTGGTDTQYF. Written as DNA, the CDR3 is TGTGCCAGCAGATGGACAGGGGGCACAGATACGCAGTATTTT.

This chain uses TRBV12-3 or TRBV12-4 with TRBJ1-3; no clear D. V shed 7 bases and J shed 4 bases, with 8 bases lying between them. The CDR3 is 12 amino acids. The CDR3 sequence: CASNLIGNTIYF. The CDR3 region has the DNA TGTGCCAGCAACCTAATCGGAAACACCATATATTTT.

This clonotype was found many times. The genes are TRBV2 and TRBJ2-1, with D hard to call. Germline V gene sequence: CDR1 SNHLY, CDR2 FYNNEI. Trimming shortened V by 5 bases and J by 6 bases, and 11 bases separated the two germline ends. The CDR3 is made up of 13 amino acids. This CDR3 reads CASSWEPFNEQFF. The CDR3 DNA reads TGTGCCAGCAGTTGGGAACCTTTCAATGAGCAGTTCTTC.

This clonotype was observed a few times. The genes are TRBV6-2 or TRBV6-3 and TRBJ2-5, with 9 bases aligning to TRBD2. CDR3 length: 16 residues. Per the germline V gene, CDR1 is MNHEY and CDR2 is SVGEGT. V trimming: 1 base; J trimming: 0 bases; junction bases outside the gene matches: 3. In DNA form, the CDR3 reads TGTGCCAGCAGTTACTGGGCTAGCGGGGACCAAGAGACCCAGTACTTC. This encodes CASSYWASGDQETQYF.

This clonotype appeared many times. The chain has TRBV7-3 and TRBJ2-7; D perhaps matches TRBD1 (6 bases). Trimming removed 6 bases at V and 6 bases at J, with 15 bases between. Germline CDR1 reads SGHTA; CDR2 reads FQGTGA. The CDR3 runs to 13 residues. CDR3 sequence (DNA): TGTGCCAGCAGTATAAACACAGGGACCGAGCAGTACTTC. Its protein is CASSINTGTEQYF.

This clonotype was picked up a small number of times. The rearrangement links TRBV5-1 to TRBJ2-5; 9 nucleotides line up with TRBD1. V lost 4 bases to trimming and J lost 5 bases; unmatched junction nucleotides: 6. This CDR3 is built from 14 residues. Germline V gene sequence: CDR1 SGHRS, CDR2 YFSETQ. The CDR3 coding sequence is TGCGCCAGCAGCAACGGACAGGGGACCGAGACCCAGTACTTC. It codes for CASSNGQGTETQYF.

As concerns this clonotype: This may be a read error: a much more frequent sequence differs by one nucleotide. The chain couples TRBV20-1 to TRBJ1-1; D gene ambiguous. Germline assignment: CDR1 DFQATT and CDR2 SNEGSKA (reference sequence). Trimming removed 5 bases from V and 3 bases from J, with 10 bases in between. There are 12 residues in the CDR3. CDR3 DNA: TGCAGTGCTGACTCCATGTACACTGAAGCTTTCTTT. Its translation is CSADSMYTEAFF.

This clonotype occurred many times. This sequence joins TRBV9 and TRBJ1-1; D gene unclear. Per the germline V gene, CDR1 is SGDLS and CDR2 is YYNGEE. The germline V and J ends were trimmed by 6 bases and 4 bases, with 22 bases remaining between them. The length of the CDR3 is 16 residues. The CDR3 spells CASTSGLVGDGTEAFF. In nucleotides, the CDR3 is TGTGCCAGCACGTCCGGTCTTGTCGGGGATGGCACTGAAGCTTTCTTT.

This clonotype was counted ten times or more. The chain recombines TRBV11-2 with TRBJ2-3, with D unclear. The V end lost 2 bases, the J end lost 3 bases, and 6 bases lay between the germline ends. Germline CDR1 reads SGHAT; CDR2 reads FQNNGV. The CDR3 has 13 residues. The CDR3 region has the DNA TGTGCCAGCAGCTTATGGCGGACAGATACGCAGTATTTT. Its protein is CASSLWRTDTQYF.

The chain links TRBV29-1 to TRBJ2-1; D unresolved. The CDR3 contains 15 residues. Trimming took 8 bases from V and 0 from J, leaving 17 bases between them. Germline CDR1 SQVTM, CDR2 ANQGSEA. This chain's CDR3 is CSSRADVSSYNEQFF. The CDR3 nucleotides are TGCAGCTCCCGGGCAGACGTGAGCTCCTACAATGAGCAGTTCTTC.

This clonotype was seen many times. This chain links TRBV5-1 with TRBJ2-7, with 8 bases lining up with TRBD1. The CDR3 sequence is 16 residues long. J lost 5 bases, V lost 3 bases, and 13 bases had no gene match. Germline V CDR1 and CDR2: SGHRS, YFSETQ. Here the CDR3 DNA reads TGCGCCAGCAGCTACTTCCCGGGGCAGGGGGCGAACGAGCAGTACTTC. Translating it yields CASSYFPGQGANEQYF.

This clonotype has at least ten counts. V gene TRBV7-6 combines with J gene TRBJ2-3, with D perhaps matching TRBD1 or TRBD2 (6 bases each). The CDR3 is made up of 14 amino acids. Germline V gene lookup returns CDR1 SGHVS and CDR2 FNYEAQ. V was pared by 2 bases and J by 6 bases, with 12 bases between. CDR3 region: CASSLTPGADTQYF. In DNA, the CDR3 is TGTGCCAGCAGCTTAACCCCGGGGGCTGATACGCAGTATTTT.

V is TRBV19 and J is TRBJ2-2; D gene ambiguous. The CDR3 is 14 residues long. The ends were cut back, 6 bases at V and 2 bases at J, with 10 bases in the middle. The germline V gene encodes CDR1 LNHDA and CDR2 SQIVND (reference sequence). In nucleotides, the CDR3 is TGTGCCAGTAGGAAGGCGTCAAACACCGGGGAGCTGTTTTTT. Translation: CASRKASNTGELFF. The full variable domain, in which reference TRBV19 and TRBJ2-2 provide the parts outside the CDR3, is DGGITQSPKYLFRKEGQNVTLSCEQNLNHDAMYWYRQDPGQGLRLIYYSQIVNDFQKGDIAEGYSVSREKKESFPLTVTSAQKNPTAFYLCASRKASNTGELFFGEGSRLTVL.

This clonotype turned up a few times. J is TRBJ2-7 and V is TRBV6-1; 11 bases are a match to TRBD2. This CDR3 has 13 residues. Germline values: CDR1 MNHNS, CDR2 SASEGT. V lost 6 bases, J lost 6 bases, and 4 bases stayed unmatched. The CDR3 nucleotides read TGTGCCAGCAGAACTAGCGGGAGTCTCGAGCAGTACTTC. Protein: CASRTSGSLEQYF.